Listed below are T cell receptor beta chains from one sample, sequenced in a study of shared clonotypes between healthy human individuals. Assay: immunoSEQ multiplex PCR; the TCRdb copy retains only in-frame clones and omits some. The data contain some 2,400,000 clones, about 94% of them singletons. The specimen was naive CD4+ T cells sorted from blood. These receptor sequences come from a young man in good health. Each CDR3 is given with its conserved first and last residue. The D gene is left open where the match is weak. Clone size is given for some rows only: seen once, a few or many times, or a class if the clone is expanded.

TRBJ2-2 | TRBV12-5 | TRBD2 | NA | TGTGCTAGTGGTTCTCCGGGACTAGCGGGAACCGGGGAGCTGTTTTTT | CASGSPGLAGTGELFF
TRBJ2-3 | TRBV7-9 | NA | NA | TGTGCCAGCAGCTCTAGCCGAAGCTTCACAGATACGCAGTATTTT | CASSSSRSFTDTQYF
TRBJ2-7 | TRBV5-4 | NA | NA | TGTGCCAGCAGCTTGGACAGGGCCTCCTACGAGCAGTACTTC | CASSLDRASYEQYF
TRBJ1-3 | TRBV29-1 | NA | once | TGCAGCGTTGACAGGGGATCAGGAAACACCATATATTTT | CSVDRGSGNTIYF
TRBJ2-7 | TRBV11-2 | TRBD2 | NA | TGTGCCAGCAGCTCCCGACTAGCGGGAGGTAGCGAGCAGTACTTC | CASSSRLAGGSEQYF
TRBJ2-7 | TRBV9 | NA | NA | TGTGCCAGCAGCGTAGGGGTGGGGGCGAGCTCCTACGAGCAGTACTTC | CASSVGVGASSYEQYF
TRBJ1-2 | TRBV16 | NA | NA | TGTGCCAGCAGCCAATCGGGAGTTGGCTACACCTTC | CASSQSGVGYTF
TRBJ2-5 | TRBV28 | TRBD1 | NA | TGTGCCAGCAAAGACAGGGAGAAGTACCAAGAGACCCAGTACTTC | CASKDREKYQETQYF
TRBJ2-6 | TRBV30 | NA | NA | TGTGCCTGGAGTGTTCCGGGGGCCGGGGCCAACGTCCTGACTTTC | CAWSVPGAGANVLTF
TRBJ2-6 | TRBV18 | NA | NA | TGTGCCAGCTCAGAACAGGGTACCCCTTCCTCTGGGGCCAACGTCCTGACTTTC | CASSEQGTPSSGANVLTF
TRBJ1-6 | TRBV19 | NA | NA | TGTGCCAGTAGTCTTGAAGGAGGGGGATCACCCCTCCACTTT | CASSLEGGGSPLHF
TRBJ2-3 | TRBV11-2 | NA | NA | TGTGCCAGCAGCCGGGGGACCCCCACAGATACGCAGTATTTT | CASSRGTPTDTQYF
TRBJ2-7 | TRBV7-6 | NA | once | TGTGCCAGCAGCTTAACGACTTTTGGTGAGCAGTACTTC | CASSLTTFGEQYF
TRBJ2-3 | TRBV9 | NA | NA | TGTGCCAGCAGCGTAGAGGGGGGGAGACCAACAGATACGCAGTATTTT | CASSVEGGRPTDTQYF
TRBJ1-1 | TRBV27 | NA | NA | TGTGCCAGCAGGGAGGGTGAAGCTTTCTTT | CASREGEAFF
TRBJ2-5 | TRBV13 | NA | NA | TGTGCCAGCAGCCTCCATTGGAGAGTCCAAGAGACCCAGTACTTC | CASSLHWRVQETQYF
TRBJ2-5 | TRBV7-7 | NA | NA | TGTGCTAGCAGTCCCCAGGGGATCCAAGAGACCCAGTACTTC | CASSPQGIQETQYF
TRBJ1-6 | TRBV6-1 | NA | NA | TGTGCCAGCAGTGACTTGCGGACACCCGTCCCATTTAATTCACCCCTCCACTTT | CASSDLRTPVPFNSPLHF
TRBJ2-7 | TRBV18 | NA | NA | TGTGCCAGCTCACCGGGGAGGCTCACCTACGAGCAGTACTTC | CASSPGRLTYEQYF
TRBJ1-1 | TRBV28 | TRBD1 | NA | TGTGCCAGCAGCTCCCCTGGGACAGAGAACACTGAAGCTTTCTTT | CASSSPGTENTEAFF
TRBJ1-4 | TRBV5-6 | NA | NA | TGTGCCAGCAGCGGCGGACGGAATGAAAAACTGTTTTTT | CASSGGRNEKLFF
TRBJ2-7 | TRBV13 | NA | NA | TGTGCCACCTCACCCAGTCCTTTCTCCTACGAGCAGTACTTC | CATSPSPFSYEQYF
TRBJ2-7 | TRBV6-6 | TRBD1 | once | TGTGCCAGCAGTTACGACAGGGGTCCCCTCGAGCAGTACTTC | CASSYDRGPLEQYF
TRBJ2-5 | TRBV19 | NA | NA | TGTGCCAGTAGGCCTCTTGGAGGGAGAGAGACCCAGTACTTC | CASRPLGGRETQYF
TRBJ1-2 | TRBV6-5 | NA | NA | TGTGCCAGCACCTACAGGTGGTCTGATGGCTACACCTTC | CASTYRWSDGYTF
TRBJ2-1 | TRBV5-1 | NA | NA | TGCGCCAGCAGCTTCGGAGAAAGGGGTGAGCAGTTCTTC | CASSFGERGEQFF
TRBJ1-2 | TRBV5-6 | NA | NA | TGTGCCAGCAGTCACGAGGGCGTTATTAACTATGGCTACACCTTC | CASSHEGVINYGYTF
TRBJ1-6 | TRBV28 | TRBD1 | NA | TGTGCCAGCAGTCTCCAAGGACAGGCCTATAATTCACCCCTCCACTTT | CASSLQGQAYNSPLHF
TRBJ1-3 | TRBV30 | TRBD1 | once | TGTGCCTGGGATAGACAGGGCAACTCTGGAAACACCATATATTTT | CAWDRQGNSGNTIYF
TRBJ1-2 | TRBV5-8 | NA | NA | TGTGCCAGCAGCGGGGCTTGGGATGGCTACACCTTC | CASSGAWDGYTF
TRBJ2-7 | TRBV7-8 | TRBD1 | NA | TGTGCCAGCAGCCACTCCGGGACAGGGGCCTACGAGCAGTACTTC | CASSHSGTGAYEQYF
TRBJ2-3 | TRBV19 | TRBD1 | NA | TGTGCCAGTAGCCGACAGGGGAGCACAGATACGCAGTATTTT | CASSRQGSTDTQYF
TRBJ2-1 | TRBV10-3 | TRBD2 | NA | TGTGCCATCACTCATGACAGGGCCCTCCAACTAGCGGGAAAGGGGAATGAGCAGTTCTTC | CAITHDRALQLAGKGNEQFF
TRBJ2-7 | TRBV10-3 | TRBD1 | NA | TGTGCCATCAGTCGGACAGGGTTCGACGAGCAGTACTTC | CAISRTGFDEQYF
TRBJ2-7 | TRBV9 | TRBD2 | NA | TGTGCCAGCAGCGTAGAGCCAGCGGGGGGGTACGAGCAGTACTTC | CASSVEPAGGYEQYF
TRBJ1-5 | TRBV7-2 | NA | NA | TGTGCCAGCAGCTTAGCGCCGGGGGTTAATCAGCCCCAGCATTTT | CASSLAPGVNQPQHF
TRBJ1-1 | TRBV10-3 | NA | NA | TGTGCCATCACCCAAACAGGAGTAAACACTGAAGCTTTCTTT | CAITQTGVNTEAFF
TRBJ2-2 | TRBV6-6 | NA | NA | TGTGCCAGCAGTCGACAGGGTAGCGGCACCGGGGAGCTGTTTTTT | CASSRQGSGTGELFF
TRBJ2-3 | TRBV10-3 | TRBD1 | NA | TGTGCCATCAGTTGGGACAGAGATACGCAGTATTTT | CAISWDRDTQYF
TRBJ1-4 | TRBV2 | NA | NA | TGTGCCAGCAATCGGGCAGCCGGTAATGAAAAACTGTTTTTT | CASNRAAGNEKLFF
TRBJ1-1 | TRBV6-6 | TRBD1 | NA | TGTGCCAGCAGTTATAGGACAGGGGACACTGAAGCTTTCTTT | CASSYRTGDTEAFF
TRBJ1-4 | TRBV11-2 | NA | NA | TGTGCCAGCAGCTTAGGGGGCAGGGCCACTAATGAAAAACTGTTTTTT | CASSLGGRATNEKLFF
TRBJ2-7 | TRBV27 | NA | NA | TGTGCCAGCAGTTTGGGTTTGGGTGCCTACGAGCAGTACTTC | CASSLGLGAYEQYF
TRBJ1-1 | TRBV6-6 | TRBD1 | NA | TGTGCCAGCAGTTCACCCGACAGGGTGGCTGAAGCTTTCTTT | CASSSPDRVAEAFF
TRBJ2-7 | TRBV5-5 | TRBD1 | NA | TGTGCCAGCAGCTTGGGGACAGGGGTCTCCTCCTACGAGCAGTACTTC | CASSLGTGVSSYEQYF
TRBJ2-3 | TRBV4-3 | TRBD1 | NA | TGCGCCAGCAGCCAAGAGGGGGACAGAACAGATACGCAGTATTTT | CASSQEGDRTDTQYF
TRBJ2-3 | TRBV4-1 | NA | once | TGCGCCAGCAGCCAAGGTACGAGCACAGATACGCAGTATTTT | CASSQGTSTDTQYF
TRBJ2-1 | TRBV2 | TRBD1 | NA | TGTGCCAGCAGCTGGGACAGGACCTACAATGAGCAGTTCTTC | CASSWDRTYNEQFF
TRBJ1-6 | TRBV6-5 | NA | NA | TGTGCCAGCAGGCTCCAACAGATTAATAATTCACCCCTCCACTTT | CASRLQQINNSPLHF
TRBJ2-5 | TRBV30 | TRBD2 | NA | TGTGCCTGGAGTCGGGCTAGCGGGGGGGATGAGACCCAGTACTTC | CAWSRASGGDETQYF
TRBJ1-6 | TRBV5-4 | NA | NA | TGTGCCAGCAGCTTGGGTACCTATAATTCACCCCTCCACTTT | CASSLGTYNSPLHF
TRBJ2-5 | TRBV6-1 | TRBD2 | NA | TGTGCCAGCAGTGGTATTAGCGGGTCAACGGGGACCCAGTACTTC | CASSGISGSTGTQYF
TRBJ1-2 | TRBV7-9 | NA | NA | TGTGCCAGCAGCCGTTACAGGTCTCCTTCCTATGGCTACACCTTC | CASSRYRSPSYGYTF
TRBJ1-5 | TRBV28 | NA | NA | TGTGCCAGCAGTTTGATAGGGGTGAGCAATCAGCCCCAGCATTTT | CASSLIGVSNQPQHF
TRBJ2-7 | TRBV6-6 | NA | NA | TGTGCCAGCAGGGAGCCGAGCTCCTACGAGCAGTACTTC | CASREPSSYEQYF
TRBJ1-1 | TRBV2 | TRBD1 | NA | TGTGCCAGCAGTGCAGCGGGACAGAAAGCTTTCTTT | CASSAAGQKAFF
TRBJ1-5 | TRBV7-9 | NA | NA | TGTGCCAGCAGCTCCCAGGGTGCCAATCAGCCCCAGCATTTT | CASSSQGANQPQHF
TRBJ2-7 | TRBV27 | NA | NA | TGTGCCAGCAGTTTACGGGCCCCCCGGGCAGGGTACTCCGAGCAGTACTTC | CASSLRAPRAGYSEQYF